A selection of T cell receptor beta chains follows, all from one sample in a study of blood T cell repertoires in COVID-19. This table comes from immunoSEQ multiplex PCR, and its TCRdb copy is limited to in-frame clones, with some not included. The sample shows around 500,000 clones, roughly nine tenths of them seen only once. Sequenced input: PBMCs or T cells enriched from blood (not recorded which). The receptor set was obtained from a woman aged 60-75 years who had recovered from COVID-19. Both conserved end residues are trimmed from each CDR3. Only some rows state a clone size, as once, few, many or a class for expanded clones.

>TRBJ1-2|once|TRBV7-8
ASSLRQGTYGYT
>TRBJ2-1|-|TRBV7-2
ASSLAVLLDSYNEQF
>TRBJ1-4|-|TRBV30
AWSGQPANEKLF
>TRBJ2-5|many|TRBV10-3
AAREGSAETQY
>TRBJ2-3|-|TRBV5-1
ASSWLGGGTDTQY
>TRBJ1-3|-|TRBV7-2
ASSTRVSGVTNTIY
>TRBJ1-2|-|TRBV6-5
ASFAGTGGGYT
>TRBJ1-5|-|TRBV5-4
ASSSQGQPQH
>TRBJ2-2|-|TRBV5-1
ASSILNTGELF
>TRBJ2-7|-|TRBV6-5
ASSRRGVSYEQY
>TRBJ2-3|-|TRBV5-1
ASSLARGPDTQY
>TRBJ1-4|-|TRBV5-5
ASLQGPNEKLF
>TRBJ2-3|-|TRBV3-1/TRBV3-2
ASSPPTGRRGGTDTQY
>TRBJ2-2|-|TRBV5-1
ASSRPTSGGSNTGELF
>TRBJ2-1|-|TRBV9
ASSADSYNEQF
>TRBJ2-7|-|TRBV5-4
ASSFDGRQFPYEQY
>TRBJ2-3|-|TRBV10-1
ASSPTSGNTDTQY
>TRBJ2-1|once|TRBV4-2
ASSQPGQGNNEQF
>TRBJ1-2|-|TRBV2
ASSLSPQGGYGYT
>TRBJ2-3|-|TRBV7-2
ASSLRVGGGFGTDTQY
>TRBJ2-7|-|TRBV5-1
ASSQAGTGGEQY
>TRBJ2-1|-|TRBV29-1
SVASGGAFTEQF
>TRBJ1-2|-|TRBV5-6
ASSFPSSNRGNYGYT
>TRBJ2-5|-|TRBV12-5
ASGSPDREETQY
>TRBJ2-3|-|TRBV7-2
ASSLENTDTQY
>TRBJ2-1|-|TRBV10-1
ASSRWSADYNEQF
>TRBJ1-6|-|TRBV10-2
ASRDRGSGNSPLH
>TRBJ2-3|-|TRBV11-3
ASSLVAGAISTDTQY
>TRBJ1-2|-|TRBV18
ASSPKDSATVYGYT
>TRBJ1-2|-|TRBV27
ASSPTGTFPGNYGYT
>TRBJ2-2|-|TRBV3-1/TRBV3-2
ASSPGQVTTGELF
>TRBJ2-3|-|TRBV11-2
ASSGGWRGRTDTQY
>TRBJ2-3|-|TRBV7-6
ASSLGPETDTQY
>TRBJ1-3|-|TRBV27
ASSYSGGDSGNTIY
>TRBJ2-5|-|TRBV24-1
ATSDVGQGRETQY
>TRBJ1-1|-|TRBV6-5
ASSFTTGGNTEAF
>TRBJ1-4|-|TRBV15
ATSRDYRGEKLF
>TRBJ2-1|-|TRBV5-1
ASSYRQGAVNEQF
>TRBJ2-4|-|TRBV12-3/TRBV12-4
ASRLSGGSIQY
>TRBJ1-2|-|TRBV6-1
ASSEGRRGYT
>TRBJ2-3|-|TRBV18
ASSPSGQGTDTQY
>TRBJ1-2|-|TRBV23-1
ASSQYSPGGGYGYT
>TRBJ2-7|-|TRBV2
ASSVAGAGSAYEQY
>TRBJ1-1|-|TRBV27
ASSLLRGSNTEAF
>TRBJ1-3|few|TRBV16
ASSQSGQTSGNTIY
>TRBJ2-3|few|TRBV11-2
ASSSTGVGTDTQY
>TRBJ2-1|-|TRBV9
ASSVRTGASGGEQF
>TRBJ2-7|-|TRBV6-1
ASRAGTGYEQY
>TRBJ1-1|-|TRBV10-3
ATSQGVNTEAF
>TRBJ1-2|-|TRBV5-1
ASSLWGQGGDGYT
>TRBJ1-2|-|TRBV9
ASSVGGTVSTHRYT
>TRBJ1-2|-|TRBV5-4
ASSLGQGGNYGYT